Each of the 18 T cell receptor beta chains below was sequenced from the same sample in a study of spatial heterogeneity in lung cancer. From the 5' RACE reads, TCRdb called clonotypes with MiXCR, one entry per CDR3 protein. The sample lists approximately 100,000 distinct CDR3 sequences, 15% to 20% occurring once. The time point here: blood at routine non-recurrence follow-up after resection. The material sequenced was PBMCs, taken at follow-up. Every receptor here comes from a male donor with early-stage non-small cell lung cancer.

This clonotype was picked up many times. The genes are TRBV20-1 and TRBJ2-3, with TRBD2 matching over 13 bases. Per the germline V gene, CDR1 is DFQATT and CDR2 is SNEGSKA (reference sequence). The V segment lost 0 bases and the J segment 1 base; nucleotides outside the gene matches: 4. This CDR3 has 17 residues. This CDR3 reads CSARDLGTSGGTDTQYF. CDR3 bases: TGCAGTGCTAGAGATCTAGGGACTAGCGGGGGCACAGATACGCAGTATTTT.

The chain joins TRBV20-1 to TRBJ2-7; D remains unclear. The CDR3 is 13 amino acids. Germline values: CDR1 DFQATT, CDR2 SNEGSKA (reference sequence). V lost 1 base and J 3 bases, leaving 10 bases between the germline ends. CDR3 in DNA: TGCAGTGCTAGAGTGGCAGGCGGCTACGAGCAGTACGTC. Its translation is CSARVAGGYEQYV.

This clonotype turned up a few times. The gene calls are TRBV10-2 and TRBJ1-2, with D possibly being TRBD1 (5 bases). CDR1 is WSHSY, CDR2 SAAADI, per germline. V gave up 0 bases and J gave up 5 bases, with 13 bases separating them. The CDR3 covers 15 residues. CDR3 in amino acids: CASSESGTSLYGYTF. The CDR3 DNA sequence: TGCGCCAGCAGTGAGTCCGGGACGTCTCTTTATGGCTACACCTTC.

This chain joins TRBV10-3 and TRBJ2-5; D is uncertain. Trimming stripped 4 bases from V and 5 bases from J, with 11 bases between. The CDR3 totals 13 residues. In germline, CDR1 is ENHRY, CDR2 SYGVKD. Here the CDR3 DNA reads TGTGCCATCAGTGTAGGGTTAGGGGAGACCCAGTACTTC. Translation gives CAISVGLGETQYF.

This rearrangement joins TRBV7-8 to TRBJ1-5; D not resolved. The CDR3 is 16 residues long. The germline V gene encodes CDR1 SGHVS and CDR2 FQNEAQ. Trimming took off 1 base at V and 4 bases at J, with 14 bases between the two ends. CDR3 bases: TGTGCCAGCAGCTTAGTAGGATCCTCCTTAAATCAGCCCCAGCATTTT. It encodes CASSLVGSSLNQPQHF.

The chain couples TRBV18 to TRBJ1-3, with D unclear. The V and J ends lost 3 bases and 4 bases respectively, with 10 bases between them. Germline V gene sequence: CDR1 KGHSH, CDR2 LQKENI. This CDR3 is 14 amino acids long. The CDR3 loop reads CASSPRSLGNTIYF. The CDR3, as DNA: TGTGCCAGCTCACCCCGGAGCCTGGGAAACACCATATATTTT.

This clonotype has ten or more counts. The chain uses TRBV19 and TRBJ1-1, with D perhaps TRBD1 (6 bases). The CDR3 extends over 13 amino acids. Trimming pared 9 bases from V and 1 base from J, leaving 12 bases between. The germline CDR1 and CDR2 sequences are LNHDA and SQIVND (reference sequence). CDR3 in amino acids: CASSLQGNTEAFF. DNA of the CDR3: TGTGCCAGCAGCTTACAGGGGAACACTGAAGCTTTCTTT.

The V call is TRBV6-5, the J call TRBJ1-2; TRBD1 aligns across 7 bases. The CDR3 is made up of 16 amino acids. After removal of 2 bases from V and 9 bases from J, the junction contained 15 bases not matched to a gene. CDR1 is MNHEY and CDR2 is SVGAGI in the germline V gene. CDR3 sequence reads: CASSYTYVDRERSYTF. The DNA for the CDR3 is TGTGCCAGCAGTTACACTTATGTAGACAGGGAGAGGAGCTACACCTTC.

The chain recombines TRBV10-3 with TRBJ2-7, with no clear D. Germline V lookup: CDR1 ENHRY, CDR2 SYGVKD. The CDR3 totals 15 residues. Trimming stripped 10 bases from V and 3 bases from J, with 22 bases between. Written as DNA, the CDR3 is TGTGCCACGAGTGGAAGGAATCCCCCCATCTACGAGCAGTACTTC. This translates into CATSGRNPPIYEQYF.

The rearrangement uses TRBV10-3 and TRBJ1-5; TRBD1 aligns across 8 bases. CDR3 length equals 14 residues. The germline V gene has CDR1 ENHRY and CDR2 SYGVKD. V shed 8 bases, J shed 1 base, and the junction held 4 bases outside the gene matches. Here the CDR3 DNA reads TGTGCCATCTCACAGGGGGGAAGCAATCAGCCCCAGCATTTT. Residues: CAISQGGSNQPQHF.

This clonotype was seen ten or more times. The chain joins TRBV7-3 to TRBJ2-2; D possibly corresponds to TRBD1 (6 bases). Germline CDR1 reads SGHTA; CDR2 reads FQGTGA. The germline V and J ends were trimmed by 0 bases and 9 bases, with 17 bases remaining between them. The CDR3 loop spans 16 amino acids. CDR3 bases: TGTGCCAGCAGCTTAACCCTGGACAGCCCGGAAAGGGAGCTGTTTTTT. As protein: CASSLTLDSPERELFF.

The chain uses TRBV11-3 and TRBJ2-5, with 13 bases that match TRBD2. The CDR3 is made up of 17 amino acids. Germline CDR1 SGHNT, CDR2 YENEEA. The V and J ends lost 1 base and 2 bases, in that order; junction bases with no gene match: 4. The CDR3 loop reads CASSLGLAGGHQETQYF. The CDR3 DNA reads as TGTGCCAGCAGCTTAGGACTAGCGGGAGGTCATCAAGAGACCCAGTACTTC.

This clonotype came up many times. The chain has TRBV6-5 and TRBJ2-3, with 13 bases matching TRBD2. This CDR3 contains 18 residues. V lost 6 bases, J lost 1 base, and 10 bases stayed unmatched. From germline, CDR1 is MNHEY and CDR2 SVGAGI. The CDR3 DNA reads TGTGCCAGCAGCCCTACTAGCGGGAGGGCCTCCGGCACAGATACGCAGTATTTT. This encodes CASSPTSGRASGTDTQYF.

A few counts support this clonotype. The chain recombines TRBV12-3 or TRBV12-4 with TRBJ2-1; 8 nucleotides agree with TRBD2. CDR3 length: 14 residues. The V and J ends lost 6 bases and 8 bases, in that order; junction bases with no gene match: 9. The CDR3 region has the DNA TGTGCCAGCAGCCCCGGGGGGGGCTTGGATGAGCAGTTCTTC. Amino acids: CASSPGGGLDEQFF.

This clonotype has a handful of counts. The chain is built from TRBV5-6 and TRBJ2-1; D is ambiguous. The germline V gene has CDR1 SGHDT and CDR2 YYEEEE. V shed 2 bases and J shed 0 bases, with 9 bases lying between them. CDR3 size: 15 residues. The DNA of the CDR3 is TGTGCCAGCAGCTTCCCGGATAACTCCTACAATGAGCAGTTCTTC. It encodes CASSFPDNSYNEQFF. Filled out from reference TRBV5-6 and TRBJ2-1, the complete variable domain reads DAGVTQSPTHLIKTRGQQVTLRCSPKSGHDTVSWYQQALGQGPQFIFQYYEEEERQRGNFPDRFSGHQFPNYSSELNVNALLLGDSALYLCASSFPDNSYNEQFFGPGTRLTVL.

This chain links TRBV7-2 with TRBJ2-2; TRBD1 matches at 9 bases. Germline loops: CDR1 SGHTA, CDR2 FQGNSA. The CDR3 extends over 15 amino acids. Unmatched junction bases numbered 7, after V lost 6 bases and J lost 5 bases. The CDR3 nucleotides read TGTGCCAGCAGGGCGGACAGGGGTCATACCGGGGAGCTGTTTTTT. Protein product: CASRADRGHTGELFF.

This clonotype has more than one count but fewer than ten. This sequence joins TRBV20-1 and TRBJ1-1, with D tentatively TRBD1 (5 bases). The CDR3 loop spans 16 amino acids. CDR1 and CDR2 from the germline V gene are DFQATT and SNEGSKA (reference sequence). The V and J ends lost 2 bases and 0 bases respectively, with 16 bases between them. CDR3 sequence (DNA): TGCAGTGCTAGACGCAGAACAGGCCTCATGAACACTGAAGCTTTCTTT. Its protein is CSARRRTGLMNTEAFF.

This chain joins TRBV19 and TRBJ1-5, with 7 bases identical to TRBD1. The V gene's germline CDR1 is LNHDA and CDR2 SQIVND (reference sequence). The V segment lost 3 bases and the J segment 11 bases; nucleotides outside the gene matches: 1. This CDR3 is built from 11 residues. CDR3: CASSIGTAQHF. CDR3 DNA sequence: TGTGCCAGTAGTATTGGGACAGCCCAGCATTTT.